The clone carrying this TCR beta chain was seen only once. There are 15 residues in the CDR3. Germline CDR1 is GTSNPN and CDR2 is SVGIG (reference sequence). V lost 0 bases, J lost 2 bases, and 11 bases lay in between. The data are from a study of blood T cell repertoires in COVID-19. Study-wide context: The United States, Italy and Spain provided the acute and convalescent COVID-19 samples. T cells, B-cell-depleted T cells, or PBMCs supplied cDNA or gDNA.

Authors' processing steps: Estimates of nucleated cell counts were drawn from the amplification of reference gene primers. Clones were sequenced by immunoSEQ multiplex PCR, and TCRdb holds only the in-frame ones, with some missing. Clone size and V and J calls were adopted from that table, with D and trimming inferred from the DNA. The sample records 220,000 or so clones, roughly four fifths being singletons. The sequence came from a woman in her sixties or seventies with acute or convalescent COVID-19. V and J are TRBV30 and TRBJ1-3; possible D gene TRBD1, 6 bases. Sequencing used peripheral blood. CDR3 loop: CAWSVQGTAGNTIYF. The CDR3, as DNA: TGTGCCTGGAGTGTACAGGGAACGGCTGGAAACACCATATATTTT.